The 22 T cell receptor beta chains below were found in one sample sequenced in a study of T cell changes during pregnancy in multiple sclerosis. Measured with immunoSEQ multiplex PCR; TCRdb has only the in-frame clones, and not every one. The table shows about 28,000 clones, with about 90% occurring only once. Sequenced material: peripheral blood, taken in the first trimester of pregnancy. The receptor source for this set is a female donor in good health, enrolled as a control in a pregnancy study.

This sequence joins TRBV5-1 and TRBJ2-2; D is possibly TRBD1 (6 bases). CDR1 is SGHRS, CDR2 YFSETQ, per germline. V was pared by 0 bases and J by 6 bases, with 15 bases between. This CDR3 is 16 amino acids long. CDR3 in amino acids: CASSLETGRGSGELFF. DNA of the CDR3: TGCGCCAGCAGCTTGGAAACGGGCAGGGGTTCCGGGGAGCTGTTTTTT.

The chain recombines TRBV4-3 with TRBJ1-4, with D perhaps TRBD1 (5 bases). The V end was cut by 4 bases, the J end by 6 bases, with 15 bases between. CDR3 size: 15 residues. Germline V gene sequence: CDR1 LGHNA, CDR2 YSLEER. The CDR3 DNA sequence: TGCGCCAGCAGCCCCGGGGGGGGGAGGGATGAAAAACTGTTTTTT. Protein product: CASSPGGGRDEKLFF.

The chain couples TRBV11-2 to TRBJ1-1; D uncertain. CDR1 is SGHAT, CDR2 FQNNGV, per germline. The CDR3 spans 12 residues. Trimming removed 6 bases at V and 6 bases at J, with 11 bases between. The CDR3 DNA reads as TGTGCCAGCAGGCCATCAGGTTCTGAAGCTTTCTTT. This sequence encodes CASRPSGSEAFF.

The chain couples TRBV29-1 to TRBJ2-1; 8 bases align to TRBD2. The CDR3 extends over 14 amino acids. CDR1 is SQVTM, CDR2 ANQGSEA, per germline. Trimming removed 3 bases from V and 6 bases from J; junction bases left unmatched: 7. The CDR3: CSVDRGGSRNEQFF. CDR3 bases: TGCAGCGTTGATCGGGGGGGGTCCCGCAATGAGCAGTTCTTC.

The rearrangement uses TRBV29-1 and TRBJ2-1; TRBD2 might be the D (5 bases). Germline CDR1 reads SQVTM; CDR2 reads ANQGSEA. The V end was cut by 7 bases, the J end by 0 bases, with 10 bases between. The CDR3 contains 13 residues. CDR3 nucleotides: TGCAGCGCCAGGACTGCCTCCTACAATGAGCAGTTCTTC. It encodes CSARTASYNEQFF.

The genes are TRBV18 and TRBJ2-5, with D unclear. Germline V gene lookup returns CDR1 KGHSH and CDR2 LQKENI. With 0 bases removed from V and 5 bases from J, the gap between germline ends came to 16 bases. There are 16 residues in the CDR3. For the CDR3, the DNA is TGTGCCAGCTCACCACCGCTTCCCCCCCTCGGGGAGACCCAGTACTTC. Residues: CASSPPLPPLGETQYF.

The gene calls are TRBV19 and TRBJ1-4; D not resolved. The CDR3 loop spans 15 amino acids. Germline V lookup: CDR1 LNHDA, CDR2 SQIVND (reference sequence). The germline V and J ends were trimmed by 8 bases and 3 bases, with 16 bases remaining between them. The CDR3 coding sequence is TGTGCCAGTGGCGGTTTAGAACGGCCTAATGAAAAACTGTTTTTT. As protein: CASGGLERPNEKLFF.

The rearrangement links TRBV9 to TRBJ1-1, with a tentative D call TRBD1 (5 bases). The V and J ends lost 0 bases and 0 bases respectively, with 9 bases between them. This CDR3 has 15 residues. CDR1 SGDLS and CDR2 YYNGEE come from the germline V gene. This chain's CDR3 is CASSVDGAVNTEAFF. CDR3 DNA sequence: TGTGCCAGCAGCGTAGATGGGGCAGTGAACACTGAAGCTTTCTTT.

The chain has TRBV19 and TRBJ2-5; unclear D gene. Trimming stripped 5 bases from V and 4 bases from J, with 14 bases between. The CDR3 length is 14 residues. Looked up from germline, CDR1 is LNHDA and CDR2 is SQIVND (reference sequence). CDR3 region: CASSPQVLGETQYF. The CDR3 coding sequence is TGTGCCAGTAGTCCGCAGGTGTTGGGAGAGACCCAGTACTTC.

This clone was observed a single time. The V gene is TRBV10-3, the J gene TRBJ1-1; 12 positions agree with TRBD1. From germline, CDR1 is ENHRY and CDR2 SYGVKD. After removal of 6 bases from V and 7 bases from J, the junction contained 9 bases not matched to a gene. This CDR3 spans 15 amino acids. Written as DNA, the CDR3 is TGTGCCATCAGCGCGAGGGGACAGGGGGCTTATGAAGCTTTCTTT. Translated, it gives CAISARGQGAYEAFF.

This chain uses TRBV6-1 with TRBJ2-7, with 12 bases that match TRBD1. V lost 5 bases, J lost 5 bases, and 4 bases stayed unmatched. The CDR3 extends over 14 amino acids. Germline CDR1 reads MNHNS; CDR2 reads SASEGT. In DNA, the CDR3 is TGTGCCAGCAGTTCCCGGGACAGGGGGCACGAGCAGTACTTC. Its protein product is CASSSRDRGHEQYF.

The rearrangement joins TRBV19 to TRBJ1-5, with TRBD1 matching over 10 bases. The V segment lost 5 bases and the J segment 5 bases; nucleotides outside the gene matches: 9. CDR1 and CDR2 from the germline V gene are LNHDA and SQIVND (reference sequence). The CDR3 is 16 residues long. The chain's CDR3 is CASSPGDRGFDQPQHF. The CDR3 coding sequence is TGTGCCAGTAGTCCAGGGGACAGGGGTTTCGATCAGCCCCAGCATTTT. The full variable domain, with the rest looked up from reference TRBV19 and TRBJ1-5, is DGGITQSPKYLFRKEGQNVTLSCEQNLNHDAMYWYRQDPGQGLRLIYYSQIVNDFQKGDIAEGYSVSREKKESFPLTVTSAQKNPTAFYLCASSPGDRGFDQPQHFGDGTRLSIL.

The chain combines TRBV20-1 with TRBJ2-5; D unclear. CDR1 and CDR2 from the germline V gene are DFQATT and SNEGSKA (reference sequence). Trimming left V 3 bases short and J 1 base short, with 3 bases between. CDR3 length: 11 residues. The CDR3 sequence: CSASIQETQYF. The CDR3 DNA reads TGCAGTGCTAGTATCCAAGAGACCCAGTACTTC.

The chain links TRBV7-2 to TRBJ1-1, with 8 nucleotides matching TRBD1. The V gene end was trimmed by 2 bases and the J gene end by 4 bases; junction bases not matched to a gene: 6. Germline CDR1 is SGHTA and CDR2 is FQGNSA. CDR3 length equals 15 residues. CDR3 coding DNA: TGTGCCAGCAGCTTAAATCCAGGGGGCGGCACTGAAGCTTTCTTT. Residues: CASSLNPGGGTEAFF.

The V gene is TRBV6-1, the J gene TRBJ2-4; the D is unclear. The CDR3 extends over 11 amino acids. Germline V CDR1 and CDR2: MNHNS, SASEGT. V dropped 3 bases and J dropped 14 bases, with 11 bases sitting between them. CDR3 in DNA: TGTGCCAGCAGTGAGGCAAGTATTAAGTACTTC. Translation gives CASSEASIKYF.

The chain combines TRBV30 with TRBJ1-5; D is perhaps TRBD1 (5 bases). Trimming stripped 3 bases from V and 2 bases from J, with 11 bases between. The CDR3 runs 14 residues. In germline, CDR1 is GTSNPN, CDR2 SVGIG (reference sequence). In nucleotides, the CDR3 is TGTGCCTGGAGGGGGGGAACAGGCAATCAGCCCCAGCATTTT. It translates to CAWRGGTGNQPQHF.

The V gene is TRBV19, the J gene TRBJ2-3; D may be TRBD2 (6 bases). V lost 1 base and J lost 6, with 20 bases in between. CDR1 and CDR2 from the germline V gene are LNHDA and SQIVND (reference sequence). The CDR3 runs to 17 residues. CDR3 in DNA: TGTGCCAGTAGTATAGCTGGACACGCCCTGGCGGGGGATACGCAGTATTTT. This translates into CASSIAGHALAGDTQYF.

This chain connects TRBV4-1 to TRBJ2-1, with 12 bases lining up with TRBD2. The CDR3 is 17 amino acids. With 2 bases clipped from V and 2 bases from J, the junction kept 4 bases outside the gene matches. In germline, CDR1 is MGHRA, CDR2 YSYEKL. The CDR3, as DNA: TGCGCCAGCAGCCAACCTAGCGGGAGGGGCGCCTACAATGAGCAGTTCTTC. Encoded protein: CASSQPSGRGAYNEQFF.

This sequence joins TRBV6-1 and TRBJ2-3; D might be TRBD1 (6 bases). V was shortened by 9 bases and J by 2 bases, with 18 bases between the two germline ends. CDR3 length equals 15 residues. Per germline, CDR1 MNHNS and CDR2 SASEGT. The CDR3 loop is CASHNDRLPTDTQYF. The DNA of the CDR3 is TGTGCCAGTCACAACGACAGGCTCCCCACAGATACGCAGTATTTT.

The chain employs TRBV7-8 and TRBJ2-5; D might be TRBD1 (5 bases). V lost 0 bases to trimming and J lost 11 bases, with 13 bases between them. The CDR3 contains 13 residues. Per germline, CDR1 SGHVS and CDR2 FQNEAQ. The CDR3 DNA sequence: TGTGCCAGCAGCTTAGCGCAGGGCGCGGAGCAGTACTTC. Residues: CASSLAQGAEQYF.

In this sample, this clone turned up once. V is TRBV7-9 and J is TRBJ2-7; TRBD1 matches at 9 bases. V gave up 5 bases and J gave up 5 bases; unmatched junction bases: 10. Germline V lookup: CDR1 SEHNR, CDR2 FQNEAQ (reference sequence). The CDR3 has 15 residues. In nucleotides, the CDR3 is TGTGCCAGCAGCCTGACAGGGGGAGGCTTGGACGAGCAGTACTTC. This sequence encodes CASSLTGGGLDEQYF.

This chain uses TRBV30 with TRBJ2-5; the D is unclear. V lost 0 bases, J lost 5 bases, and 10 bases lay in between. Germline CDR1 GTSNPN, CDR2 SVGIG (reference sequence). The CDR3 runs to 13 residues. The CDR3 sequence: CAWSVHEEETQYF. In DNA form, the CDR3 reads TGTGCCTGGAGTGTACATGAGGAGGAGACCCAGTACTTC.